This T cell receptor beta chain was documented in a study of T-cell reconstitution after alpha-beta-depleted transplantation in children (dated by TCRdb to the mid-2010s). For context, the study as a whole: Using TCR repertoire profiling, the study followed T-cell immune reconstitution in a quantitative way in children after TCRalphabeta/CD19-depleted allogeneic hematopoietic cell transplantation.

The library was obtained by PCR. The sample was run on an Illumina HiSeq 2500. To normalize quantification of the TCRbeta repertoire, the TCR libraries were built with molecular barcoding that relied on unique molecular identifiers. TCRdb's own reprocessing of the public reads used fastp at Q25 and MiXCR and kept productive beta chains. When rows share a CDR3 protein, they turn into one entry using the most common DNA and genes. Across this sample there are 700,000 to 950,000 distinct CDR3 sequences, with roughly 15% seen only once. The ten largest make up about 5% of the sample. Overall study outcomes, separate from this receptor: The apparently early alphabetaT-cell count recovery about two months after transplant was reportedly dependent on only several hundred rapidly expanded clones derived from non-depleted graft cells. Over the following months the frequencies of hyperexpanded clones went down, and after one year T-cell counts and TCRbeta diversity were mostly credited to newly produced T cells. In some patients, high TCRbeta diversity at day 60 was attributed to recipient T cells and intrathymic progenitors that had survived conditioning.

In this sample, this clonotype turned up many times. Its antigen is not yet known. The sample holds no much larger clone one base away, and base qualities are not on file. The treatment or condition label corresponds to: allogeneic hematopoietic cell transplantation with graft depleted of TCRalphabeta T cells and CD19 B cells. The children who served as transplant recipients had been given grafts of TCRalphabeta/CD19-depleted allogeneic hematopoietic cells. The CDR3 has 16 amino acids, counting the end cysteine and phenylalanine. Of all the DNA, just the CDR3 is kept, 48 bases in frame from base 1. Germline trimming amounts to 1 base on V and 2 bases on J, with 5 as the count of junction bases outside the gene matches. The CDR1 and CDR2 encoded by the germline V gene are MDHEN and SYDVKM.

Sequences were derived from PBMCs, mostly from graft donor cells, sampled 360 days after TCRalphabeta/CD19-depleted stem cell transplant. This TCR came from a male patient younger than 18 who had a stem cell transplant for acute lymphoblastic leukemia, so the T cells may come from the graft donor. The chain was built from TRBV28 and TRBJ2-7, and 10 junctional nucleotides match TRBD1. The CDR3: CASSLLRTGGAYEQYF. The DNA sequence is TGTGCCAGCAGTTTATTGAGGACAGGGGGGGCCTACGAGCAGTACTTC. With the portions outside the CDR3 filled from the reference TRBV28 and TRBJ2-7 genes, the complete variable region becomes DVKVTQSSRYLVKRTGEKVFLECVQDMDHENMFWYRQDPGLGLRLIYFSYDVKMKEKGDIPEGYSVSREKKERFSLILESASTNQTSMYLCASSLLRTGGAYEQYFGPGTRLTVT.